This is a list of T cell receptor beta chains from one sample in a study of shared clonotypes between healthy human individuals. Profiling relied on immunoSEQ multiplex PCR, and the TCRdb table lists in-frame clones only, not all of them. This table holds about 450,000 clones, 79% found once. The specimen was PBMCs. The origin of the receptors is a woman aged 40 to 50 in good health. Some clones in this sample may be carry-over from other donors' samples. Each CDR3 is given with its conserved first and last residue. A D gene is named only where the DNA matches it firmly. Where a row states a size, it is once, few, many or the class of an expanded clone; other rows omit it.

J,size,D,V,DNA,CDR3
TRBJ1-1,-,-,TRBV5-4,TGTGCCAGCAGCTTGGACAGGGAGAACACTGAAGCTTTCTTT,CASSLDRENTEAFF
TRBJ1-5,-,-,TRBV28,TGTGCCAGCACCAAAAGAGGAGGGTTGCAGCCCCAGCATTTT,CASTKRGGLQPQHF
TRBJ2-5,few,-,TRBV27,TGTGCCAGCAGATTCGAGCCGAGGGAGATCCGGGAGACCCAGTACTTC,CASRFEPREIRETQYF
TRBJ2-7,once,-,TRBV29-1,TGCAGCGTTGGGGATCGGGACGGGACCTACGAGCAGTACTTC,CSVGDRDGTYEQYF
TRBJ2-5,-,TRBD1,TRBV7-2,TGTGCCAGCAACAGCGGGACAGGGCGGGAGACCCAGTACTTC,CASNSGTGRETQYF
TRBJ2-5,-,TRBD1,TRBV25-1,TGTGCCAGCAGTGACTTGGAGACAGGGGAAAACCCCCAGTACTTC,CASSDLETGENPQYF
TRBJ2-3,-,-,TRBV9,TGTGCCAGCAGCGTAGGGCGACCGCCAGATACGCAGTATTTT,CASSVGRPPDTQYF
TRBJ1-2,few,-,TRBV5-1,TGCGCCAGCAGTCAAGAGGACACCGTAGGTGGCTACACCTTC,CASSQEDTVGGYTF
TRBJ2-7,many,TRBD2,TRBV29-1,TGCAGCGTTGAAGGGCTAGCGGGAGCGGACCCGGACGAGCAGTACTTC,CSVEGLAGADPDEQYF
TRBJ2-2,few,TRBD2,TRBV28,TGTGCCAGCAGTTTCCACCCGGGACTAGCGGGGCCCGGGGAGCTGTTTTTT,CASSFHPGLAGPGELFF
TRBJ1-1,few,-,TRBV5-4,TGTGCCAGCAGCTTGCCGGGGTTGAACACTGAAGCTTTCTTT,CASSLPGLNTEAFF
TRBJ2-2,once,TRBD2,TRBV18,TGTGCCAGCTCACCAGCAGGACGACTAGCGGGTAACACCGGGGAGCTGTTTTTT,CASSPAGRLAGNTGELFF
TRBJ2-3,-,-,TRBV28,TGTGCCAGCAGTTTATTGCTAAGGAGCACAGATACGCAGTATTTT,CASSLLLRSTDTQYF
TRBJ1-4,-,-,TRBV5-4,TGTGCCAGCAGCTCCGCAACAGGGCGAGGGGAAAAACTGTTTTTT,CASSSATGRGEKLFF
TRBJ2-7,-,-,TRBV5-8,TGTGCCAGCAGCTTGGCACAGGGATCCTCCTACGAGCAGTACTTC,CASSLAQGSSYEQYF
TRBJ2-1,-,-,TRBV27,TGTGCCAGCGCCGGGGCCCGTACAACTGAGCAGTTCTTC,CASAGARTTEQFF
TRBJ2-1,-,TRBD2,TRBV11-2,TGTGCCAGCAGTCGAGCCCGGGGGACTAGCTCCTACAATGAGCAGTTCTTC,CASSRARGTSSYNEQFF
TRBJ1-1,few,-,TRBV29-1,TGCAGCGTCGTCCTCAGGCTTGCGAACACTGAAGCTTTCTTT,CSVVLRLANTEAFF
TRBJ2-2,few,TRBD2,TRBV5-1,TGCGCCAGCAGCTTTCTAGCGGGTGCGAACACCGGGGAGCTGTTTTTT,CASSFLAGANTGELFF
TRBJ1-2,many,-,TRBV28,TGTGCCAGCAGTTTATCTACCCCCGGGACCGACAATGGCTACACCTTC,CASSLSTPGTDNGYTF
TRBJ2-7,-,TRBD1,TRBV27,TGTGCCAGCAGCCTGACAGGGGTACACGAGCAGTACTTC,CASSLTGVHEQYF
TRBJ1-2,-,TRBD1,TRBV6-4,TGTGCCAGCAGTGACAAGTGGACAGGCGAAGGGGGCTACACCTTC,CASSDKWTGEGGYTF
TRBJ2-3,-,TRBD2,TRBV2,TGTGCCAGCAGTGGGGGTAGCGGGAGGCCAGGGGTAAATACGCAGTATTTT,CASSGGSGRPGVNTQYF
TRBJ1-2,-,-,TRBV28,TGTGCCTACGGTTCGGATAACTATGGCTACACCTTC,CAYGSDNYGYTF
TRBJ2-5,-,-,TRBV11-1,TGTGCCAGCAGCTCACGGTCGGTGGAGACCCAGTACTTC,CASSSRSVETQYF
TRBJ2-7,-,TRBD2,TRBV28,TGTGCCAGCAGCCCCCCAGCAGGGAGGGGAAGCTACGAGCAGTACTTC,CASSPPAGRGSYEQYF
TRBJ1-5,-,-,TRBV28,TGTGCCAGCAGTGAAACAGGGTTAGGGGCTCAGCCCCAGCATTTT,CASSETGLGAQPQHF